Presented here are 14 T cell receptor beta chains from one specimen sequenced in a study of healthy donors' naive CD4 and CD8 T cells. TCR libraries were built from 400 to 650 ng of total RNA by linear amplification. A single record per CDR3 protein comes from TCRdb applying MiXCR to the reads. Among around 180,000 distinct CDR3 sequences listed, 65% to 75% were seen once. Sample: naive CD4+ and CD8+ T cells sorted from blood, pooled from several donors. The receptor source for this set is a pool of human donors in good health; the sample pools cells from several healthy donors.

This clonotype was observed a few times. V and J are TRBV29-1 and TRBJ2-7; 13 nucleotides agree with TRBD2. The V gene end was trimmed by 7 bases and the J gene end by 6 bases; junction bases not matched to a gene: 6. The CDR3 is 13 amino acids. Germline-derived CDR1 and CDR2 are SQVTM and ANQGSEA. For the CDR3, the DNA is TGCAGCGCCGTCGGGACTAGCGGGATCGAGCAGTACTTC. Its protein is CSAVGTSGIEQYF.

The chain employs TRBV29-1 and TRBJ2-6, with D unresolved. With 3 bases removed from V and 4 bases from J, the gap between germline ends came to 4 bases. The CDR3 totals 12 residues. The germline V gene has CDR1 SQVTM and CDR2 ANQGSEA. CDR3 DNA: TGCAGCGTTGAGCTGGGGGCCAACGTCCTGACTTTC. Translated, it gives CSVELGANVLTF.

This clonotype was recorded once. The chain has TRBV29-1 and TRBJ1-1; tentatively, D is TRBD1 (5 bases). The ends were cut back, 6 bases at V and 3 bases at J, with 17 bases in the middle. Per the germline V gene, CDR1 is SQVTM and CDR2 is ANQGSEA. The CDR3 has 14 residues. The CDR3 spells CSVPKERGHTEAFF. The CDR3 bases are TGCAGCGTCCCGAAGGAGCGGGGACACACTGAAGCTTTCTTT. The variable domain in full, with the rest retrieved from reference TRBV29-1 and TRBJ1-1, is SAVISQKPSRDICQRGTSLTIQCQVDSQVTMMFWYRQQPGQSLTLIATANQGSEATYESGFVIDKFPISRPNLTFSTLTVSNMSPEDSSIYLCSVPKERGHTEAFFGQGTRLTVV.

This chain joins TRBV20-1 and TRBJ2-5; the match to TRBD2 covers 10 bases. Germline V gene sequence: CDR1 DFQATT, CDR2 SNEGSKA (reference sequence). This CDR3 has 14 amino acids. The J segment lost 4 bases and the V segment lost 1 base, leaving 3 bases of the junction unmatched. CDR3 protein: CSARVAGGPETQYF. DNA of the CDR3: TGCAGTGCTAGAGTAGCGGGGGGACCAGAGACCCAGTACTTC.

The chain employs TRBV5-5 and TRBJ1-5, with a weak D call TRBD1 (5 bases). Trimming removed 2 bases from V and 1 base from J, with 10 bases in between. The CDR3 sequence is 15 residues long. From germline, CDR1 is SGHKS and CDR2 YYEKEE (reference sequence). The CDR3 bases are TGTGCCAGCAGCTTACTGGGGACGAGCAATCAGCCCCAGCATTTT. Translation gives CASSLLGTSNQPQHF.

The J gene is TRBJ1-2, the V gene TRBV6-6; 8 bases match TRBD1. Trimming at V came to 4 bases and at J to 2 bases, leaving 3 bases not matched to a gene. CDR3 length: 14 residues. Germline assignment: CDR1 MNHNY and CDR2 SVGAGI (reference sequence). CDR3 protein: CASSWTGQNYGYTF. The CDR3 region has the DNA TGTGCCAGCAGTTGGACAGGGCAAAACTATGGCTACACCTTC.

This chain joins TRBV19 and TRBJ2-2; D uncertain. The CDR3 consists of 14 residues. Germline V gene lookup returns CDR1 LNHDA and CDR2 SQIVND (reference sequence). The V and J ends lost 0 bases and 5 bases respectively, with 7 bases between them. The CDR3 spells CASSIEQITGELFF. CDR3 in DNA: TGTGCCAGTAGTATAGAACAGATAACCGGGGAGCTGTTTTTT. The full variable domain, its missing parts supplied by reference TRBV19 and TRBJ2-2, is DGGITQSPKYLFRKEGQNVTLSCEQNLNHDAMYWYRQDPGQGLRLIYYSQIVNDFQKGDIAEGYSVSREKKESFPLTVTSAQKNPTAFYLCASSIEQITGELFFGEGSRLTVL.

The CDR3, as DNA: TGCAGCGTTGATCCCGGGACCGGGGAGCTGTTTTTT. It codes for CSVDPGTGELFF. V is TRBV29-1 and J is TRBJ2-2; no definite D call. This CDR3 has 12 amino acids. Germline CDR1 and CDR2: SQVTM and ANQGSEA. Trimming pared 3 bases from V and 5 bases from J, leaving 7 bases between.

The V call is TRBV29-1, the J call TRBJ2-7; the match to TRBD1 covers 7 bases. The CDR3 covers 15 residues. With V trimmed by 5 bases and J by 3 bases, 13 bases remained unmatched. From germline, CDR1 is SQVTM and CDR2 ANQGSEA. CDR3 amino acids: CSVRDSPSGNYEQYF. In DNA form, the CDR3 reads TGCAGCGTTCGGGACAGCCCCTCCGGAAACTACGAGCAGTACTTC.

The chain joins TRBV6-5 to TRBJ1-6, with TRBD1 matching over 9 bases. Unmatched junction bases numbered 4, after V lost 0 bases and J lost 10 bases. The CDR3 sequence is 15 residues long. CDR1 MNHEY and CDR2 SVGAGI come from the germline V gene. CDR3 in DNA: TGTGCCAGCAGTTACTCGGGACAGGGCGAATCACCCCTCCACTTT. Its protein is CASSYSGQGESPLHF.

The chain is built from TRBV10-3 and TRBJ2-5; TRBD2 is a possible D gene (5 bases). Trimming took 5 bases from V and 1 from J, leaving 8 bases between them. The CDR3 length is 13 residues. The germline V gene has CDR1 ENHRY and CDR2 SYGVKD. The chain's CDR3 is CAISQRFQETQYF. For the CDR3, the DNA is TGTGCCATCAGTCAGCGGTTCCAAGAGACCCAGTACTTC.

The chain employs TRBV20-1 and TRBJ2-5; tentative D call: TRBD2 (6 bases). CDR1 and CDR2 from the germline V gene are DFQATT and SNEGSKA (reference sequence). CDR3 length: 12 residues. Deletions cut 6 bases from V and 4 bases from J, with 12 bases between. In nucleotides, the CDR3 is TGCAGTGCCCGACTAGGATTAGAGACCCAGTACTTC. Its protein is CSARLGLETQYF.

This chain links TRBV6-5 with TRBJ2-7; possibly TRBD2 for D (5 bases). Germline lookup yields CDR1 MNHEY and CDR2 SVGAGI. Trimming took 7 bases from V and 3 from J, leaving 10 bases between them. This CDR3 comprises 12 residues. CDR3 bases: TGTGCCAGCACCTCACTAGGCTACGAGCAGTACTTC. The encoded protein is CASTSLGYEQYF.

The rearrangement joins TRBV29-1 to TRBJ2-1, with 8 bases matching TRBD1. Germline loops: CDR1 SQVTM, CDR2 ANQGSEA. V trimming: 6 bases; J trimming: 7 bases; junction bases outside the gene matches: 2. CDR3 size: 11 residues. CDR3 nucleotide sequence: TGCAGCGTAGGACAGGGTAATGAGCAGTTCTTC. Protein sequence: CSVGQGNEQFF.